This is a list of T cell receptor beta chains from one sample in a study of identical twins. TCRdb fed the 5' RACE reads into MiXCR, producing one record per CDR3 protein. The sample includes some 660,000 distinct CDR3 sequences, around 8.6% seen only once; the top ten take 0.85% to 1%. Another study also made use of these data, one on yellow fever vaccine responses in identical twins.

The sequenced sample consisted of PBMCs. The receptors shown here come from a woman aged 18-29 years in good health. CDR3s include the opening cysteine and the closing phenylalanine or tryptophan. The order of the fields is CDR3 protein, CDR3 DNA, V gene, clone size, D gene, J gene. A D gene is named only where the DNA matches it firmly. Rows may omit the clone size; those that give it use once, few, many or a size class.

CDR3 protein: CASSQGSRDLTDTQYF
CDR3 DNA: TGCGCCAGCAGCCAAGGAAGCAGGGATCTCACAGATACGCAGTATTTT
V gene: TRBV4-3
clone size: -
D gene: -
J gene: TRBJ2-3

CDR3 protein: CASSARYQETQYF
CDR3 DNA: TGTGCCAGCAGCGCTAGGTACCAAGAGACCCAGTACTTC
V gene: TRBV7-9
clone size: many
D gene: -
J gene: TRBJ2-5

CDR3 protein: CASSSPQRGSPYNEQFF
CDR3 DNA: TGTGCCAGCAGCTCACCCCAGCGGGGGAGTCCCTACAATGAGCAGTTCTTC
V gene: TRBV7-2
clone size: few
D gene: TRBD2
J gene: TRBJ2-1

CDR3 protein: CASSRGLVPNEQFF
CDR3 DNA: TGTGCCAGCAGCAGGGGACTCGTACCGAATGAGCAGTTCTTC
V gene: TRBV5-6
clone size: many
D gene: -
J gene: TRBJ2-1

CDR3 protein: CASSPSRGGASAYEQYF
CDR3 DNA: TGTGCCAGCAGTCCCAGCCGGGGGGGCGCAAGCGCCTACGAGCAGTACTTC
V gene: TRBV6-2/TRBV6-3
clone size: -
D gene: TRBD2
J gene: TRBJ2-7

CDR3 protein: CASSPLLAGGPSYEQYF
CDR3 DNA: TGCGCCAGCAGCCCACTACTAGCGGGAGGGCCTTCCTACGAGCAGTACTTC
V gene: TRBV4-1
clone size: few
D gene: TRBD2
J gene: TRBJ2-7

CDR3 protein: CASSLPGPPYEQYF
CDR3 DNA: TGTGCCAGCAGCTTACCAGGGCCGCCCTACGAGCAGTACTTC
V gene: TRBV7-2
clone size: -
D gene: -
J gene: TRBJ2-7

CDR3 protein: CSAQRGSSQETQYF
CDR3 DNA: TGCAGTGCTCAGAGGGGGTCCAGCCAAGAGACCCAGTACTTC
V gene: TRBV20-1
clone size: -
D gene: -
J gene: TRBJ2-5

CDR3 protein: CASSLTSGGAQGNEQFF
CDR3 DNA: TGTGCCAGCAGCTTGACTAGCGGGGGGGCCCAGGGCAATGAGCAGTTCTTC
V gene: TRBV7-3
clone size: -
D gene: TRBD2
J gene: TRBJ2-1

CDR3 protein: CATSTVDNYNEQFF
CDR3 DNA: TGTGCCACCAGCACCGTGGACAACTACAATGAGCAGTTCTTC
V gene: TRBV15
clone size: -
D gene: -
J gene: TRBJ2-1

CDR3 protein: CASNDMGSGNNEQFF
CDR3 DNA: TGCGCCAGCAATGACATGGGTAGCGGGAACAATGAGCAGTTCTTC
V gene: TRBV10-2
clone size: few
D gene: TRBD2
J gene: TRBJ2-1

CDR3 protein: CASSLAQRGHEAFF
CDR3 DNA: TGTGCCAGCAGCTTAGCGCAACGGGGCCATGAAGCTTTCTTT
V gene: TRBV7-9
clone size: -
D gene: -
J gene: TRBJ1-1

CDR3 protein: CASRVGGGLSYNEQFF
CDR3 DNA: TGTGCCAGCAGGGTGGGGGGGGGACTCTCCTACAATGAGCAGTTCTTC
V gene: TRBV7-2
clone size: many
D gene: TRBD2
J gene: TRBJ2-1

CDR3 protein: CASRPPGTAVYEQYF
CDR3 DNA: TGTGCCAGCAGACCTCCCGGGACAGCAGTCTACGAGCAGTACTTC
V gene: TRBV12-3/TRBV12-4
clone size: many
D gene: TRBD1
J gene: TRBJ2-7

CDR3 protein: CASSRTSGPTYEQYF
CDR3 DNA: TGTGCCAGTAGTCGGACTAGCGGGCCGACCTACGAGCAGTACTTC
V gene: TRBV19
clone size: few
D gene: TRBD2
J gene: TRBJ2-7